This T cell receptor (beta chain) was captured in a study of shared clonotypes between healthy human individuals. Turning to the study itself: There were three CD4 naive, three CD4 memory, two CD8 naive and one CD8 memory plates per donor.

TCRdb's copy holds only in-frame clones and misses some; the assay was immunoSEQ multiplex PCR. The data show some 630,000 clones, roughly 96% seen once. CDR3 size: 18 residues. Germline lookup yields CDR1 SGDLS and CDR2 YYNGEE. Trimming took off 4 bases at V and 0 bases at J, with 22 bases between the two ends. As defined, naive CD8 cells were CD45RO-negative and positively selected for CCR7, with terminally differentiated effector memory CD45RA+ cells excluded. The chain carries TRBV9 and TRBJ1-1; TRBD1 is a possible D gene (5 bases). The clonotype was recovered from a woman aged 30 to 39 in good health. Sequencing input: naive CD8+ T cells sorted from blood. The CDR3 is CASSPRPGPGGMNTEAFF. CDR3 in DNA: TGTGCCAGCAGCCCAAGACCGGGACCTGGGGGTATGAACACTGAAGCTTTCTTT.